The sequence of this T cell receptor (beta chain) was determined in a study of sequential checkpoint blockade in melanoma (dated 2019 in TCRdb). About the full investigation: In a 1:1 randomization, patients received either first-line nivolumab then ipilimumab (arm A) or ipilimumab then nivolumab (arm B). Maintenance nivolumab came after both trial sequences. Points the paper makes about the study in general: The response-prediction model combining TCR metrics and mutation burden needs validation in larger, independent patient cohorts.

TCRbeta CDR3 regions were immunosequenced from genomic DNA with the immunoSEQ Assay. Prior to high-throughput sequencing, genomic DNA was amplified by bias-controlled multiplex PCR. The authors' pipeline ran thus. To quantify the absolute abundance of each unique TCRbeta CDR3 region, the sequences were collapsed and filtered. Clonality, defined as 1 minus Pielou's evenness, was calculated using productive rearrangements only. A previously published method was used to identify clones with significantly greater frequencies in on-treatment samples than in baseline samples. Here the immuneACCESS table is served through TCRdb, limited to in-frame sequences with V and J called. Missing clones are a known gap in these copies; in checked studies unresolved V genes cover under half, and the rest lacks a known reason. Clone size and V and J calls were adopted from that table, with D and trimming inferred from the DNA. This sample is represented by 17,000 or so clones; 60% to 80% of them were singletons. The ten largest account for under 25% of the sample.

Per the publication, the treatment or condition label means: randomized to nivolumab then ipilimumab (arm A) or the reverse (arm B). No trial patient had received prior DNA-damaging chemotherapy. A FACS Aria II flow cytometer was used to sort live CD3+CD8+ cells that were negative for CD19 and CD56 from thawed PBMCs. Samples were obtained from patients with melanoma enrolled in CheckMate 064, a randomized, open-label phase II trial of sequential checkpoint blockade. Leukapheresis was used to collect peripheral blood mononuclear cells, which were then purified with Ficoll-Paque and frozen in human serum with about 10% DMSO. Purity of sorted blood CD3+CD8+ cells was verified at >98% immediately after sorting, followed by DNA extraction. A note on this clone: The antigen this receptor binds is unknown. The sample holds no much larger clone one base away, and base qualities are not on file.

The CDR3 covers 15 residues, taking in both the cysteine and the phenylalanine. Solely the CDR3 DNA is kept, with 45 bases framed from the first base. From the germline V gene (reference sequence), CDR1 is MNHEY and CDR2 is SMNVEV. V loses 0 bases of germline sequence and J loses 3 bases, and the interval between the two ends is 11 bases. Sequencing was performed on CD8+ T cells sorted from blood (inferred from file names), taken from a patient given nivolumab and ipilimumab in sequence. This clonotype was obtained from a human donor with melanoma. This sequence uses TRBV27 and TRBJ1-1; the D gene is perhaps TRBD1, from 5 matching bases. The DNA is TGTGCCAGCAGTTTATCGGACCTAGGGGACACTGAAGCTTTCTTT. This is translated as CASSLSDLGDTEAFF.